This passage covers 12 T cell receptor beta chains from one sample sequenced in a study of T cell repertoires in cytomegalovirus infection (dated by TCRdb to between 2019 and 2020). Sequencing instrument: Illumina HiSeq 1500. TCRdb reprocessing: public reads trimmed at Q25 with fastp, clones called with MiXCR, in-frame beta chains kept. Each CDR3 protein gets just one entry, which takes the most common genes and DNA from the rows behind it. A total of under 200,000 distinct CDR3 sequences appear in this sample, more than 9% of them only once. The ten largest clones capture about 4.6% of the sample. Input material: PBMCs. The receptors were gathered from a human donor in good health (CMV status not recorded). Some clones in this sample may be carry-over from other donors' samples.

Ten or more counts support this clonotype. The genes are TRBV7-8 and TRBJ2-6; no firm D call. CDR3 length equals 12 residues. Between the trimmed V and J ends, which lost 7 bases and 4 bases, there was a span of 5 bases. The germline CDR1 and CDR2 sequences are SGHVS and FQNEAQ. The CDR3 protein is CASNSGANVLTF. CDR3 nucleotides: TGTGCCAGCAATTCCGGGGCCAACGTCCTGACTTTC. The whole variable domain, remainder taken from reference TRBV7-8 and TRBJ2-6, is GAGVSQSPRYKVAKRGQDVALRCDPISGHVSLFWYQQALGQGPEFLTYFQNEAQLDKSGLPSDRFFAERPEGSVSTLKIQRTQQEDSAVYLCASNSGANVLTFGAGSRLTVL.

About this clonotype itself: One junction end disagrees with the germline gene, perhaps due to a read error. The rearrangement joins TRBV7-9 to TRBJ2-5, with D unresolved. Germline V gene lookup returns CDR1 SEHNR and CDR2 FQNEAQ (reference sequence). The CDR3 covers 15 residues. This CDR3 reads CASSLGSSRHETQYF. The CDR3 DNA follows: TGTGCCAGCAGTTTAGGGTCTTCACGGCATGAGACCCAGTACTTC.

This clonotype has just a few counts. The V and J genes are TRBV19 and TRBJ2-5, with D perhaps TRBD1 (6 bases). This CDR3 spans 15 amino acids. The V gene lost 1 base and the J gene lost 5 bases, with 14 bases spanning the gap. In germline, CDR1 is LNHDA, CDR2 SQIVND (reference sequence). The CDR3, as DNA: TGTGCCAGTAGTATAGGGACGACAGGCACGGAGACCCAGTACTTC. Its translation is CASSIGTTGTETQYF.

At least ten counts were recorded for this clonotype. CDR3 nucleotides: TGTGCCAGCAGCTTAATCCGGACCGGGGAGCTGTTTTTT. This encodes CASSLIRTGELFF. V is TRBV7-2 and J is TRBJ2-2; D is undetermined. Germline V CDR1 and CDR2: SGHTA, FQGNSA. CDR3 size: 13 residues. Trimming cost V 2 bases and J 5 bases, with 6 bases left between them. The full variable domain, completed using reference TRBV7-2 and TRBJ2-2, is GAGVSQSPSNKVTEKGKDVELRCDPISGHTALYWYRQSLGQGLEFLIYFQGNSAPDKSGLPSDRFSAERTGGSVSTLTIQRTQQEDSAVYLCASSLIRTGELFFGEGSRLTVL.

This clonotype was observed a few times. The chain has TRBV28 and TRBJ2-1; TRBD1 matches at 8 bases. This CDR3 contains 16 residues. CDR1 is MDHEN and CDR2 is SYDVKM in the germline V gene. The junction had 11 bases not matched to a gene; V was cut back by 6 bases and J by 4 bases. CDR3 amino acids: CASSPPGQGQYNEQFF. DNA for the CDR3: TGTGCCAGCAGCCCCCCTGGACAGGGCCAATACAATGAGCAGTTCTTC. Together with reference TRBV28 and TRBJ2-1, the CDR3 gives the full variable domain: DVKVTQSSRYLVKRTGEKVFLECVQDMDHENMFWYRQDPGLGLRLIYFSYDVKMKEKGDIPEGYSVSREKKERFSLILESASTNQTSMYLCASSPPGQGQYNEQFFGPGTRLTVL.

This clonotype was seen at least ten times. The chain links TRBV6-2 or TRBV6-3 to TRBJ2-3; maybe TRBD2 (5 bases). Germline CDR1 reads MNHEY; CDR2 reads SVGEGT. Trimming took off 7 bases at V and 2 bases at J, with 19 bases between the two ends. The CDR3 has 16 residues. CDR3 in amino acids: CASTPRENRYTDTQYF. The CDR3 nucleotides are TGTGCCAGCACCCCGAGGGAAAACCGTTACACAGATACGCAGTATTTT.

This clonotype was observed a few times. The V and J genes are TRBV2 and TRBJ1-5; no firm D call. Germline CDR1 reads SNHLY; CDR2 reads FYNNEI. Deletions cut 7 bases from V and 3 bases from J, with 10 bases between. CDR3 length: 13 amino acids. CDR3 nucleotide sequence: TGTGCCAGCAATGGTGGGTTCAATCAGCCCCAGCATTTT. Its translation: CASNGGFNQPQHF.

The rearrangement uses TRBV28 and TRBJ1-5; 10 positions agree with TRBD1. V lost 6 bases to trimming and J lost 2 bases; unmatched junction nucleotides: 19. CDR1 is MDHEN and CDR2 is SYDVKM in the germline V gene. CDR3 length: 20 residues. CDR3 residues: CASSALGGQGYLRGNQPQHF. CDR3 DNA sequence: TGTGCCAGCAGCGCTCTAGGGGGACAGGGGTATTTGCGTGGCAATCAGCCCCAGCATTTT.

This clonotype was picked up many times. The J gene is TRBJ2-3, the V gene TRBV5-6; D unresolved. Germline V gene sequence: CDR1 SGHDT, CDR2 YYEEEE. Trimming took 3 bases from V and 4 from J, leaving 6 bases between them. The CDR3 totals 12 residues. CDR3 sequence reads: CASSSGSDTQYF. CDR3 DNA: TGTGCCAGCAGCTCCGGCTCAGATACGCAGTATTTT.

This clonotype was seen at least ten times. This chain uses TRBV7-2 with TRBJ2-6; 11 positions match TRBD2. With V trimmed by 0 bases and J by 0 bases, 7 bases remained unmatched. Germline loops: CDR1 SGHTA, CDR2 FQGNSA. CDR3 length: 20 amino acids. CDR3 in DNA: TGTGCCAGCAGCTTAGCGGGGGGACTAGCGGTAAACTCTGGGGCCAACGTCCTGACTTTC. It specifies CASSLAGGLAVNSGANVLTF.

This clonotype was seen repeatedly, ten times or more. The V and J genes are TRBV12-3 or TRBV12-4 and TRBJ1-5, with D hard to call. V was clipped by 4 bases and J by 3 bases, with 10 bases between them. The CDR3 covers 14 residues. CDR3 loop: CASSSRTVNQPQHF. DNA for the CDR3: TGTGCCAGCAGTTCCCGGACGGTCAATCAGCCCCAGCATTTT.

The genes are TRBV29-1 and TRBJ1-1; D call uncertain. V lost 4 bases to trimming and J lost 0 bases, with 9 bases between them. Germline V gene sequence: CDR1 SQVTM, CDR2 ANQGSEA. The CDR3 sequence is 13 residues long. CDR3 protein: CSVVIQMNTEAFF. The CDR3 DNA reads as TGCAGCGTTGTTATACAGATGAACACTGAAGCTTTCTTT.